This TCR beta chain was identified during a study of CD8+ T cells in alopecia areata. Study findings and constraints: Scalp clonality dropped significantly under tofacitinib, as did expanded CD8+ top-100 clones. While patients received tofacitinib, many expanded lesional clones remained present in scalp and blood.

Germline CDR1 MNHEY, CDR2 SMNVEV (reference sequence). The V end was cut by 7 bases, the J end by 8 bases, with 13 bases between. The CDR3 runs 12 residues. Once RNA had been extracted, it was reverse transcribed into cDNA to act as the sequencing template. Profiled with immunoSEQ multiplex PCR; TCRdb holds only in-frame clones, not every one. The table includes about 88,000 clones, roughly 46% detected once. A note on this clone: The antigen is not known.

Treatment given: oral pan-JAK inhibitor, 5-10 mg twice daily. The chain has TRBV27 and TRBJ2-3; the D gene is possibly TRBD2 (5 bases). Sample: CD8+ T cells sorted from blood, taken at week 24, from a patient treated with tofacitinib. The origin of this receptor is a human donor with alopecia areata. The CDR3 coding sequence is TGTGCCAGCAAGTCGGGGTGGGGTACGCAGTATTTT. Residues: CASKSGWGTQYF.